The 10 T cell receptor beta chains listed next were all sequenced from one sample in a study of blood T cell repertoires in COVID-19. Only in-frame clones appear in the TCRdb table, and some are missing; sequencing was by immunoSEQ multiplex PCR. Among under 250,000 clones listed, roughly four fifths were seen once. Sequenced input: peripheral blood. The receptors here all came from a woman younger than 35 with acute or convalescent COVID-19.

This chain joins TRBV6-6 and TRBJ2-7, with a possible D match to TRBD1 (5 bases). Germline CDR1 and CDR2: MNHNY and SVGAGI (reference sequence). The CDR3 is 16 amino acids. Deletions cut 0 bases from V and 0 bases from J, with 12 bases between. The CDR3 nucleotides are TGTGCCAGCAGTTACTCCGGTGGGGCGTACTCCTACGAGCAGTACTTC. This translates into CASSYSGGAYSYEQYF.

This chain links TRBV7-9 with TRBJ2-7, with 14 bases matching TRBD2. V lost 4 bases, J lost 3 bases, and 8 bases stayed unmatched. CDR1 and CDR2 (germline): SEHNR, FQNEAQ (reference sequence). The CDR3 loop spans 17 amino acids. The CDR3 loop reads CASSSPVGTSGSYEQYF. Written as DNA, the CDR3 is TGTGCCAGCAGCTCCCCCGTCGGGACTAGCGGGAGCTACGAGCAGTACTTC.

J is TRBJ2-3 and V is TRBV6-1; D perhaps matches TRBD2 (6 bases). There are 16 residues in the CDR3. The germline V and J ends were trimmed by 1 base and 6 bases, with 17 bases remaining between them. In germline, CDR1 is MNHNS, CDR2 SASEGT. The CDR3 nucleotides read TGTGCCAGCAGTGAAGGGGGGACCGGAGGGTGGGATACGCAGTATTTT. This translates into CASSEGGTGGWDTQYF.

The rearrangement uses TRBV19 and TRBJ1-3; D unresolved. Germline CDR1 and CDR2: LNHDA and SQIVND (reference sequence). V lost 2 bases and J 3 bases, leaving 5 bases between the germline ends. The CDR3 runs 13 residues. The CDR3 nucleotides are TGTGCCAGTAGTATAACGAGTGGAAACACCATATATTTT. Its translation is CASSITSGNTIYF.

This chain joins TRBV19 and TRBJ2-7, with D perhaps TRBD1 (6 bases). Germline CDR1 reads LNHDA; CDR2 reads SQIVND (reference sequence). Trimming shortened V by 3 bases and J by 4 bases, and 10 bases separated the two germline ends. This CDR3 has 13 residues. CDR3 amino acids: CASSIGRGYEQYF. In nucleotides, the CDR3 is TGTGCCAGTAGTATCGGCAGGGGTTACGAGCAGTACTTC.

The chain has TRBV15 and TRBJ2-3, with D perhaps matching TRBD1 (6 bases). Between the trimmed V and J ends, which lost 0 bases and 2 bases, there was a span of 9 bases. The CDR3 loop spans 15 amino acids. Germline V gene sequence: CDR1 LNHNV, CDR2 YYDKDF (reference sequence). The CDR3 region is CATSRDPGDTDTQYF. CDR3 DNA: TGTGCCACCAGCAGAGATCCAGGGGACACAGATACGCAGTATTTT. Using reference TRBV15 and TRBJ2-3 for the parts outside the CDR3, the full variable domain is DAMVIQNPRYQVTQFGKPVTLSCSQTLNHNVMYWYQQKSSQAPKLLFHYYDKDFNNEADTPDNFQSRRPNTSFCFLDIRSPGLGDTAMYLCATSRDPGDTDTQYFGPGTRLTVL.

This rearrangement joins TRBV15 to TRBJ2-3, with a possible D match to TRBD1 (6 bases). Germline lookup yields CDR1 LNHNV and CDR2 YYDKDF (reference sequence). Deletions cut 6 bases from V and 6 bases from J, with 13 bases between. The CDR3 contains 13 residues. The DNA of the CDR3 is TGTGCCACCAGTGGGGGCGGAGGCGATACGCAGTATTTT. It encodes CATSGGGGDTQYF. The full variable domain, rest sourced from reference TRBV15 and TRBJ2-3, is DAMVIQNPRYQVTQFGKPVTLSCSQTLNHNVMYWYQQKSSQAPKLLFHYYDKDFNNEADTPDNFQSRRPNTSFCFLDIRSPGLGDTAMYLCATSGGGGDTQYFGPGTRLTVL.

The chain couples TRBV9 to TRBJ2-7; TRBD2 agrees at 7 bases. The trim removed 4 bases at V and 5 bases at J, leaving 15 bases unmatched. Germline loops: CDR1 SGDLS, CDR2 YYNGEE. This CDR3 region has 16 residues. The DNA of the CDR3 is TGTGCCAGCAGCCCCCATTCGGGGAGTCGGGGGGACGAGCAGTACTTC. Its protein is CASSPHSGSRGDEQYF.

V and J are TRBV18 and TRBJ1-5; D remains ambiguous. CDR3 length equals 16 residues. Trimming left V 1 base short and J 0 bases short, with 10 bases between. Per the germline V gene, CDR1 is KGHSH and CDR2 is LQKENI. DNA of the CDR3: TGTGCCAGCTCACCACTGGCCGGACTTAGCAATCAGCCCCAGCATTTT. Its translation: CASSPLAGLSNQPQHF.

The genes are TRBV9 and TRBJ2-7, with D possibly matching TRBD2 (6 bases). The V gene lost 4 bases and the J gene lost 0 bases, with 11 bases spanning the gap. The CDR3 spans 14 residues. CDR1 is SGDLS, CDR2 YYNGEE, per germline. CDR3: CASSLTTSSYEQYF. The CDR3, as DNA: TGTGCCAGCAGCCTTACGACTAGCTCCTACGAGCAGTACTTC.